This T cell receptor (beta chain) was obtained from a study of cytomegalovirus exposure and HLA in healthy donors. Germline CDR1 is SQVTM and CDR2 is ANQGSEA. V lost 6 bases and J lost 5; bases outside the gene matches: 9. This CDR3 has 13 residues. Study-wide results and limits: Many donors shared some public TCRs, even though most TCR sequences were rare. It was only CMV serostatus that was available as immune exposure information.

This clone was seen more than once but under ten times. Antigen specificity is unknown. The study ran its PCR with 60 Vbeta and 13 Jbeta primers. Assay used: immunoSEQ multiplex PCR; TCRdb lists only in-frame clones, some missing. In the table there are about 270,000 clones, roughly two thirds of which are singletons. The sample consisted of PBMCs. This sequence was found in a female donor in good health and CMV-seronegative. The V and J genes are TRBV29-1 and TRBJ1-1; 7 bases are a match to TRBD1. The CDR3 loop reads CSVCRQGITEAFF. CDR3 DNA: TGCAGCGTCTGTCGACAGGGAATAACTGAAGCTTTCTTT.